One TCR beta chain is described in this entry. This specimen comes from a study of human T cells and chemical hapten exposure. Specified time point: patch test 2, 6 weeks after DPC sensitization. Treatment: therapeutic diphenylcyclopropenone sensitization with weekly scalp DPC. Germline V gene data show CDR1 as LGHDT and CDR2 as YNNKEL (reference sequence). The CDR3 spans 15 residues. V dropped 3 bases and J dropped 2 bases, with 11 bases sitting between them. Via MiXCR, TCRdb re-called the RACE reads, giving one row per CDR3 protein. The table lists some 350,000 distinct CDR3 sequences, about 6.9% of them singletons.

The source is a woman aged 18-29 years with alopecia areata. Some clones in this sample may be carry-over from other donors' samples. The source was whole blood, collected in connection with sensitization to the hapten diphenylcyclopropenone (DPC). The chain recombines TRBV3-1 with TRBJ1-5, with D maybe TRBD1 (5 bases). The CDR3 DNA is TGTGCCAGCAGCCAGGCCTGGGACGGCAATCAGCCCCAGCATTTT. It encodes CASSQAWDGNQPQHF.